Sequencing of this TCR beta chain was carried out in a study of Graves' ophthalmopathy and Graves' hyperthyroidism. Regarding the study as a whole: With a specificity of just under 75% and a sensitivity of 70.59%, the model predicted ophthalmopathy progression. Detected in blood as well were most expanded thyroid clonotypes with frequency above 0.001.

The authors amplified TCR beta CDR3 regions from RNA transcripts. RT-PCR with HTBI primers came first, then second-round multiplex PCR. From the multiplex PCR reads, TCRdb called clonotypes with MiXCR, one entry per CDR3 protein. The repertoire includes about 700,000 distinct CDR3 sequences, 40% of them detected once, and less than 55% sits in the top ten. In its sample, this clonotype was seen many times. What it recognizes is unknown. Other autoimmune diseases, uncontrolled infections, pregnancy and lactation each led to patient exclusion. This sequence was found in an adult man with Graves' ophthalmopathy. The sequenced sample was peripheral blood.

CDR3 protein: CASSEPRGATNEKLFF. In DNA form, the CDR3 reads TGTGCCAGCAGTGAACCCAGGGGAGCAACTAATGAAAAACTGTTTTTT. The chain has TRBV25-1 and TRBJ1-4; tentative D call: TRBD1 (6 bases). This CDR3 is built from 16 residues. Germline V lookup: CDR1 MGHDK, CDR2 SYGVNS. Between the trimmed V and J ends, which lost 2 bases and 0 bases, there was a span of 10 bases. The full variable domain, in which reference TRBV25-1 and TRBJ1-4 provide the parts outside the CDR3, is EADIYQTPRYLVIGTGKKITLECSQTMGHDKMYWYQQDPGMELHLIHYSYGVNSTEKGDLSSESTVSRIRTEHFPLTLESARPSHTSQYLCASSEPRGATNEKLFFGSGTQLSVL.